A single T cell receptor beta chain is shown here with its context. The sample comes from a study of blood T cell repertoires in COVID-19. The CDR3 has 14 residues. The germline CDR1 and CDR2 sequences are MDHEN and SYDVKM. V lost 4 bases and J 8 bases, leaving 15 bases between the germline ends. The repertoire was sequenced with immunoSEQ multiplex PCR; TCRdb's copy has only in-frame clones and lacks some. The sample has a few hundred thousand clones, about 83% seen once. The material sequenced was peripheral blood. The TCR originated in a woman in her 50s with acute or convalescent COVID-19. This chain links TRBV28 with TRBJ1-3; D not resolved. The CDR3: CASSSPPGKHTIYF. DNA of the CDR3: TGTGCCAGCAGTTCCCCCCCCGGGAAGCACACCATATATTTT.